A single sample gave rise to the 5 T cell receptor beta chains below, sequenced in a study of blood T cell repertoires in COVID-19. TCRdb's table, derived via immunoSEQ multiplex PCR, lists solely in-frame clones and lacks some. The sample records roughly 330,000 clones, roughly 87% being singletons. Material for sequencing was peripheral blood. Source of these receptors: a young man with COVID-19, enrolled during active disease.

The rearrangement joins TRBV18 to TRBJ2-7, with 10 positions matching TRBD2. CDR3 length equals 14 residues. The germline V gene has CDR1 KGHSH and CDR2 LQKENI. After removal of 2 bases from V and 6 bases from J, the junction contained 4 bases not matched to a gene. CDR3 sequence reads: CASSPTSGKSEQYF. CDR3 DNA sequence: TGTGCCAGCTCACCAACTAGCGGGAAAAGCGAGCAGTACTTC.

V usage is TRBV2 and J usage is TRBJ2-2; TRBD2 matches 9 bases. With 6 bases clipped from V and 8 bases from J, the junction kept 10 bases outside the gene matches. Germline lookup yields CDR1 SNHLY and CDR2 FYNNEI. This CDR3 is built from 15 residues. CDR3 residues: CASSNGGRAMGELFF. The CDR3 region has the DNA TGTGCCAGCAGCAATGGCGGGAGGGCCATGGGGGAGCTGTTTTTT.

This chain joins TRBV9 and TRBJ2-2; perhaps TRBD2 as D (6 bases). The CDR3 loop spans 16 amino acids. CDR1 is SGDLS, CDR2 YYNGEE, per germline. V was cut by 0 bases and J by 1 base, with 10 bases left in between. The CDR3 protein is CASSVVGGMNTGELFF. As DNA, the CDR3 is TGTGCCAGCAGCGTAGTTGGCGGGATGAACACCGGGGAGCTGTTTTTT.

The chain employs TRBV6-2 or TRBV6-3 and TRBJ1-2, with a tentative D call TRBD1 (6 bases). CDR1 is MNHEY and CDR2 is SVGEGT in the germline V gene. The CDR3 is made up of 12 amino acids. V lost 0 bases and J 12 bases, leaving 11 bases between the germline ends. CDR3 bases: TGTGCCAGCAGTTACTCCGGTGGGGGCGACACCTTC. It is translated as CASSYSGGGDTF.

The rearrangement joins TRBV28 to TRBJ1-2; D is ambiguous. Germline V gene lookup returns CDR1 MDHEN and CDR2 SYDVKM. The V and J ends lost 5 bases and 4 bases respectively, with 20 bases between them. The CDR3 covers 16 residues. The CDR3 sequence is CASSVLGRENRYGYTF. CDR3 DNA sequence: TGTGCCAGCAGTGTATTGGGCCGGGAGAACCGCTATGGCTACACCTTC.